The T cell receptor beta chain under discussion was sequenced for a study of blood T cells in healthy people across ages. The use of a sample-barcoded 5' primer and a J-beta primer mix characterized a second PCR of roughly 7 to 11 cycles. TCRdb ran MiXCR on the 5' RACE reads and lists one entry per CDR3 protein. Here the sample spans hundreds of thousands of distinct CDR3 sequences, just over 55% being singletons. With V trimmed by 5 bases and J by 3 bases, 4 bases remained unmatched. Germline V lookup: CDR1 DFQATT, CDR2 SNEGSKA (reference sequence). This CDR3 has 13 residues. Findings and caveats of the study: Significant beta diversity loss was already apparent by age roughly 38, declining roughly linearly. Relative to aged donors, long-lived donors carried more naive CD4+ cells and displayed higher diversity. As naive T cell percentage varied, TCR beta diversity correlated strongly with it. The CMV status of each donor remained undetermined, and this could have confounded shifts in expanded clonotypes.

As to this clonotype: Its target is unknown.

This clonotype was obtained from a man between 35 and 55 years old in good health. Sequenced sample: blood. The chain recombines TRBV20-1 with TRBJ1-5; 7 bases match TRBD1. The CDR3 loop reads CSAGDRLNQPQHF. CDR3 DNA sequence: TGCAGTGCTGGGGACAGACTCAATCAGCCCCAGCATTTT.